This note documents a single TCR beta chain sequence. The method was immunoSEQ multiplex PCR; TCRdb's version includes in-frame clones alone and lacks a portion of them. Here the sample spans 150,000 to 200,000 clones, around 84% being singletons. The sample comes from a study of blood T cell repertoires in COVID-19. Looking at the study overall: T cells, B-cell-depleted T cells, or PBMCs supplied cDNA or gDNA.

The CDR3 runs 17 residues. In germline, CDR1 is MNHEY, CDR2 SMNVEV (reference sequence). Trimming removed 3 bases at V and 6 bases at J, with 21 bases between. The sample comprised peripheral blood. V and J are TRBV27 and TRBJ2-4; D is possibly TRBD2 (6 bases). This receptor was identified in a woman older than 75 with acute or convalescent COVID-19. As DNA, the CDR3 is TGTGCCAGCAGTTTCCTACCCATGGGGGGTCAGGGAAACATTCAGTACTTC. Its translation: CASSFLPMGGQGNIQYF.